This TCR beta chain is drawn from a study of long-term antiretroviral therapy in people with HIV. Study results and caveats: Possibly under older ART regimens, blood was drawn between the mid-2000s and the late 2010s. Diversity remained lower than transplant donor controls, even though it increased after ART.

Trimming removed 5 bases at V and 3 bases at J, with 20 bases between. The CDR3 is 16 amino acids. Per the germline V gene, CDR1 is SEHNR and CDR2 is FQNEAQ (reference sequence). It was version v3.0 of the immunoSEQ assay that was run at survey level. Produced via immunoSEQ multiplex PCR; TCRdb's table is partial and in-frame only. This sample has 20,000 to 30,000 clones, with around 83% found just once. As for this clone: Its antigen is not identified.

The sequence derives from a man aged 45 to 65 with HIV. Sequenced material: unsorted PBMCs, taken 0.4 years after starting antiretroviral therapy. The V call is TRBV7-9, the J call TRBJ2-7, with D perhaps TRBD2 (7 bases). The CDR3 region is CASSPGGGGPLYEQYF. CDR3 in DNA: TGTGCCAGCAGCCCGGGGGGCGGGGGACCTCTCTACGAGCAGTACTTC. Based on the CDR3 plus reference TRBV7-9 and TRBJ2-7, the full variable domain is DTGVSQNPRHKITKRGQNVTFRCDPISEHNRLYWYRQTLGQGPEFLTYFQNEAQLEKSRLLSDRFSAERPKGSFSTLEIQRTEQGDSAMYLCASSPGGGGPLYEQYFGPGTRLTVT.